This T cell receptor beta chain was recorded in a study of T cell responses to AZD1222 COVID-19 vaccine. The overall study: Second-dose timings of about 4 or about 12 weeks were pooled.

The assay was immunoSEQ multiplex PCR, and TCRdb's table has in-frame clones only and misses some. The sample contains roughly 100,000 clones, approximately 84% of which appear only once. Concerning this clone itself: What it binds is unknown. A read error may be the cause here, since a much bigger clone is one base away. Other DNA sequences from this sample encode an identical CDR3 as well.

Findings of the study overall: Donors in the cohort were predominantly white British and more often female, and clonal diversity was possibly underestimated. Unmutated variant regions reportedly attract nearly half of all spike-specific TCRs. CD4 TCRs associated with vaccination spanned spike, dominating at 160-218 and 743-854.

The clonotype originates from an adult in good health. Source: peripheral blood, taken on day 0 of AZD1222 vaccination.

Here the CDR3 reads CASSIGNTEAFF. In DNA form, the CDR3 reads TGTGCCAGTAGTATAGGGAACACTGAAGCTTTCTTT. This chain connects TRBV19 to TRBJ1-1; no firm D call. The CDR3 length is 12 residues. V was trimmed by 1 base and J by 1 base, leaving 1 base between them. Germline-derived CDR1 and CDR2 are LNHDA and SQIVND (reference sequence).